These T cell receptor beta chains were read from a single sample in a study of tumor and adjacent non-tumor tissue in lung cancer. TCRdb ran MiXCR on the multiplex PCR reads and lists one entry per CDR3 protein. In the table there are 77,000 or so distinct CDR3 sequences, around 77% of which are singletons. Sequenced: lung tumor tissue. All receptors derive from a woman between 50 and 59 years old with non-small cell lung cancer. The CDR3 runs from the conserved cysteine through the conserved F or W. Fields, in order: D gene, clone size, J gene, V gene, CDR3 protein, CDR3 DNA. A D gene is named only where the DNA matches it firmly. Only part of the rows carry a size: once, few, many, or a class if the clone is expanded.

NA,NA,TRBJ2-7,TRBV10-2,CASTSSSSYEQYF,TGCGCCAGCACTAGTAGTAGCTCGTACGAGCAGTACTTC
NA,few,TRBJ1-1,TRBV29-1,CSVVNRVTITEAFF,TGCAGCGTTGTCAACAGGGTCACGATCACTGAAGCTTTCTTT
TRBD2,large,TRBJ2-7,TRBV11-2,CASSFGTSLWEQYF,TGTGCCAGCAGCTTCGGGACTAGTCTGTGGGAGCAGTACTTC
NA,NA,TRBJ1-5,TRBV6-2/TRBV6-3,CAISYHWPGNQPQHF,TGTGCCATCAGTTACCATTGGCCAGGCAATCAGCCTCAGCATTTT
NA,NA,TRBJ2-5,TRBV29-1,CSVEGGLVPREETQYF,TGCAGCGTTGAAGGAGGTCTAGTGCCCCGAGAAGAGACCCAGTACTTC
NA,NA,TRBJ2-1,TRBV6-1,CASSELDSYNEQFF,TGTGCCAGTAGTGAACTTGATAGTTACAATGAGCAATTCTTC
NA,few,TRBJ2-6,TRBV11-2,CASSSSGPRSEANVLTF,TGTGCCAGCAGCTCGTCGGGACCGCGCTCTGAGGCCAACGTCCTGACTTTC
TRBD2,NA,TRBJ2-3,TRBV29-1,CSVEGFAGGSITYTQYF,TGCAGCGTTGAGGGGTTTGCGGGAGGCTCGATTACATATACGCAGTATTTT
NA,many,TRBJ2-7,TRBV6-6,CASNMGLPSYEQYF,TGTGCCAGCAATATGGGACTCCCCTCCTACGAGCAGTACTTC
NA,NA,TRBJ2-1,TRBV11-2,CASSLDPGSVYEQFF,TGTGCCAGCAGCTTAGATCCAGGGTCGGTATATGAGCAGTTCTTC
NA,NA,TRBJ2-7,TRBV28,CASRTLGGGRKSYEQYF,TGTGCCAGCAGAACCCTAGGGGGGGGCCGGAAGTCCTACGAGCAGTATTTC
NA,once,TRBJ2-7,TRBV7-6,CASSLGTDITYEQYF,TGTGCCAGCAGCCTGGGAACGGACATCACCTACGAGCAGTACTTC
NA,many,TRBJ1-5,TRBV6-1,CASSPDWNQPQHF,TGTGCCAGCAGTCCAGACTGGAATCAGCCCCAGCATTTT
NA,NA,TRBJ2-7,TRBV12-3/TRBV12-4,CVSSSRKEGSYEQYF,TGTGTCAGCAGTTCCCGAAAGGAGGGGTCCTACGAGCAGTATTTC